One and the same sample provided the 24 T cell receptor beta chains below, sequenced in a study of human thymus T cells. In corrective heart surgery, resections were taken, and these provided the thymus tissue. Sequencing was performed with immunoSEQ multiplex PCR; in TCRdb, only in-frame clones are kept and a portion is missing. The table has about 78,000 clones, around 96% seen once; the top ten hold under 0.035%. The sample consisted of thymus tissue. These receptors all come from a boy younger than two with a congenital heart defect but otherwise immunologically healthy.

The V call is TRBV10-2, the J call TRBJ2-1, with D possibly matching TRBD1 (7 bases). Trimming removed 8 bases from V and 7 bases from J, with 12 bases in between. The germline gives CDR1 WSHSY, CDR2 SAAADI. The CDR3 sequence is 12 residues long. CDR3 loop: CASGAGGNEQFF. CDR3 bases: TGCGCCAGCGGGGCAGGGGGGAATGAGCAGTTCTTC.

Only one count was recorded for this clone. This rearrangement joins TRBV28 to TRBJ2-4; 12 nucleotides line up with TRBD1. The CDR3 consists of 18 residues. Germline loops: CDR1 MDHEN, CDR2 SYDVKM. The ends lost 3 bases at V and 0 bases at J; junction bases unmatched: 6. CDR3 DNA: TGTGCCAGCAGTTTGGGACAGGGGGCATGCTTAGCCAAAAACATTCAGTACTTC. Its translation is CASSLGQGACLAKNIQYF.

The V gene is TRBV19, the J gene TRBJ2-4, with 10 bases fitting TRBD2. The J segment lost 0 bases and the V segment lost 5 bases, leaving 10 bases of the junction unmatched. The CDR3 is 18 residues long. CDR1 LNHDA and CDR2 SQIVND come from the germline V gene (reference sequence). The CDR3 spells CASSGLAGVSLAKNIQYF. The CDR3 DNA is TGTGCCAGTAGTGGGCTAGCGGGAGTTTCCCTAGCCAAAAACATTCAGTACTTC.

The J gene is TRBJ2-7, the V gene TRBV7-2; 8 bases match TRBD2. The trim removed 5 bases at V and 9 bases at J, leaving 24 bases unmatched. Germline CDR1 and CDR2: SGHTA and FQGNSA. There are 18 residues in the CDR3. CDR3 bases: TGTGCCAGCAGCCCACCACTACCTCTAAGCGGGGGAGAACGGGGGCAGTACTTC. Amino acid sequence: CASSPPLPLSGGERGQYF.

This clone occurred once. V and J are TRBV1 and TRBJ2-7; TRBD1 was called by the table and not checked on the DNA. TRBV1 is a pseudogene. CDR3 length equals 16 residues. The CDR3: CTSSQPEGTGSYEQYF. The CDR3 nucleotides read TGCACCAGCAGCCAACCGGAGGGGACAGGCTCCTACGAGCAGTACTTC.

The chain employs TRBV7-9 and TRBJ1-1, with no clear D. CDR3 size: 17 residues. V was clipped by 5 bases and J by 2 bases, with 21 bases between them. CDR1 and CDR2 (germline): SEHNR, FQNEAQ (reference sequence). CDR3 coding DNA: TGTGCCAGCAGCCCTGTAGAAGGGTTGGGAGAAAACACTGAAGCTTTCTTT. Its translation is CASSPVEGLGENTEAFF.

The J gene is TRBJ2-1, the V gene TRBV5-8; 8 nucleotides line up with TRBD1. J gave up 10 bases and V 4 bases, and 1 base lay outside the gene matches. The length of the CDR3 is 11 residues. Per germline, CDR1 SGHTS and CDR2 YDEGEE. The CDR3 spells CASSPGGEQFF. The CDR3 nucleotides read TGTGCCAGCAGCCCAGGGGGCGAGCAGTTCTTC.

CDR3 bases: TGTGCCAGCAGTGAATATAGGCACGTCCGGGAAGAGACCCAGTACTTC. Amino acids: CASSEYRHVREETQYF. The chain links TRBV25-1 to TRBJ2-5; D is unresolved. Trimming removed 0 bases from V and 3 bases from J, with 14 bases in between. The CDR3 is made up of 16 amino acids. CDR1 is MGHDK and CDR2 is SYGVNS in the germline V gene. Full variable domain (outside the CDR3, taken from reference TRBV25-1 and TRBJ2-5): EADIYQTPRYLVIGTGKKITLECSQTMGHDKMYWYQQDPGMELHLIHYSYGVNSTEKGDLSSESTVSRIRTEHFPLTLESARPSHTSQYLCASSEYRHVREETQYFGPGTRLLVL.

This chain uses TRBV6-5 with TRBJ2-3; 9 bases fit TRBD2. The CDR3 spans 15 residues. V lost 2 bases and J lost 10; bases outside the gene matches: 10. Germline assignment: CDR1 MNHEY and CDR2 SVGAGI. DNA of the CDR3: TGTGCCAGCAGTTACGGTTTTGCTAGCGGGGTCCCGCAGTATTTT. Encoded protein: CASSYGFASGVPQYF.

This rearrangement joins TRBV2 to TRBJ1-5; maybe TRBD1 (5 bases). Deletions cut 6 bases from V and 1 base from J, with 7 bases between. In germline, CDR1 is SNHLY, CDR2 FYNNEI. The CDR3 runs 13 residues. CDR3 bases: TGTGCCAGCAGGGGGCGAAGCAATCAGCCCCAGCATTTT. It yields the protein CASRGRSNQPQHF.

V and J are TRBV30 and TRBJ1-1, with a tentative D call TRBD1 (6 bases). V gave up 2 bases and J gave up 1 base, with 20 bases separating them. This CDR3 comprises 17 residues. Germline lookup yields CDR1 GTSNPN and CDR2 SVGIG (reference sequence). The CDR3 sequence is CAWSCAGDYPGNTEAFF. CDR3 sequence (DNA): TGTGCCTGGAGTTGCGCAGGGGATTACCCAGGGAACACTGAAGCTTTCTTT.

The V gene is TRBV19, the J gene TRBJ2-7, with 10 bases fitting TRBD2. This CDR3 comprises 15 residues. Germline lookup yields CDR1 LNHDA and CDR2 SQIVND (reference sequence). After removal of 10 bases from V and 2 bases from J, the junction contained 11 bases not matched to a gene. This chain's CDR3 is CATLIERGGTYEQYF. In DNA form, the CDR3 reads TGTGCCACCCTTATAGAGCGGGGGGGCACCTACGAGCAGTACTTC.

The V and J genes are TRBV6-6 and TRBJ2-3; D perhaps matches TRBD2 (6 bases). The ends were cut back, 7 bases at V and 4 bases at J, with 15 bases in the middle. The CDR3 runs 14 residues. Germline loops: CDR1 MNHNY, CDR2 SVGAGI (reference sequence). CDR3 loop: CASNRGWGADTQYF. The CDR3 region has the DNA TGTGCCAGCAATCGAGGCTGGGGGGCAGATACGCAGTATTTT.

The genes are TRBV7-2 and TRBJ2-2; D is uncertain. Germline values: CDR1 SGHTA, CDR2 FQGNSA. This CDR3 comprises 14 residues. Trimming took off 0 bases at V and 6 bases at J, with 8 bases between the two ends. CDR3 bases: TGTGCCAGCAGCTTAGCCCCCCGGGCCGGGGAGCTGTTTTTT. Its translation is CASSLAPRAGELFF.

The chain uses TRBV14 and TRBJ1-1, with no clear D. The V end lost 1 base, the J end lost 0 bases, and 6 bases lay between the germline ends. The germline gives CDR1 SGHDN, CDR2 FVKESK. This CDR3 has 14 residues. The CDR3 loop reads CASSQGAVNTEAFF. CDR3 bases: TGTGCCAGCAGCCAAGGGGCAGTGAACACTGAAGCTTTCTTT.

The chain employs TRBV11-2 and TRBJ2-1; D uncertain. The CDR3 loop spans 16 amino acids. V gave up 0 bases and J gave up 0 bases, with 9 bases separating them. The V gene's germline CDR1 is SGHAT and CDR2 FQNNGV. The CDR3 nucleotides read TGTGCCAGCAGCTTAGATCTAAAGAACTCCTACAATGAGCAGTTCTTC. Its translation: CASSLDLKNSYNEQFF.

The chain combines TRBV28 with TRBJ2-7; 7 positions agree with TRBD1. V shed 6 bases, J shed 2 bases, and the junction held 10 bases outside the gene matches. Germline loops: CDR1 MDHEN, CDR2 SYDVKM. The CDR3 consists of 15 residues. CDR3 sequence reads: CASRNGTVNPYEQYF. CDR3 DNA: TGTGCCAGCAGGAATGGGACAGTTAATCCCTACGAGCAGTACTTC.

The gene calls are TRBV27 and TRBJ1-3; D is ambiguous. This CDR3 is built from 13 residues. Germline V gene lookup returns CDR1 MNHEY and CDR2 SMNVEV (reference sequence). The V gene lost 7 bases and the J gene lost 16 bases, with 23 bases spanning the gap. The CDR3 nucleotides are TGTGCCAGCAAATCCCTTTGGATCCCGGTATGGTATTTT. Translating gives CASKSLWIPVWYF.

CDR3 loop: CASSRPPLAGGRRSPDEQYF. The CDR3 nucleotides are TGTGCCAGCAGCCGACCTCCACTAGCGGGGGGCCGTAGGTCTCCGGACGAGCAGTACTTC. The V call is TRBV4-2, the J call TRBJ2-7; 12 bases map to TRBD2. V shed 4 bases, J shed 5 bases, and the junction held 21 bases outside the gene matches. Per germline, CDR1 LGHNA and CDR2 YNFKEQ. CDR3 length equals 20 residues.

The chain recombines TRBV25-1 with TRBJ2-3; D may correspond to TRBD1 or TRBD2 (6 bases each). The V gene's germline CDR1 is MGHDK and CDR2 SYGVNS. The CDR3 totals 16 residues. The V end was cut by 3 bases, the J end by 3 bases, with 16 bases between. CDR3 protein: CASSEGQGRTTDTQYF. Written as DNA, the CDR3 is TGTGCCAGCAGTGAGGGGCAGGGGAGGACGACAGATACGCAGTATTTT. The whole variable domain, filled in from reference TRBV25-1 and TRBJ2-3, reads EADIYQTPRYLVIGTGKKITLECSQTMGHDKMYWYQQDPGMELHLIHYSYGVNSTEKGDLSSESTVSRIRTEHFPLTLESARPSHTSQYLCASSEGQGRTTDTQYFGPGTRLTVL.

The chain is built from TRBV19 and TRBJ1-2, with D possibly matching TRBD1 (6 bases). CDR3 length: 16 residues. Trimming left V 7 bases short and J 10 bases short, with 28 bases between. Looked up from germline, CDR1 is LNHDA and CDR2 is SQIVND (reference sequence). CDR3 protein: CASTNKGGAFGLNYTF. As DNA, the CDR3 is TGTGCCAGTACGAATAAGGGGGGGGCTTTCGGGTTGAACTACACCTTC. The variable domain in full, with the rest retrieved from reference TRBV19 and TRBJ1-2, is DGGITQSPKYLFRKEGQNVTLSCEQNLNHDAMYWYRQDPGQGLRLIYYSQIVNDFQKGDIAEGYSVSREKKESFPLTVTSAQKNPTAFYLCASTNKGGAFGLNYTFGSGTRLTVV.

This rearrangement joins TRBV7-9 to TRBJ1-2; perhaps TRBD1 as D (5 bases). The CDR3 spans 14 residues. CDR1 is SEHNR, CDR2 FQNEAQ, per germline (reference sequence). V was shortened by 5 bases and J by 2 bases, with 12 bases between the two germline ends. The CDR3 spells CASSKVGHNYGYTF. Here the CDR3 DNA reads TGTGCCAGCAGCAAAGTGGGGCACAACTATGGCTACACCTTC. The full variable domain, with the rest looked up from reference TRBV7-9 and TRBJ1-2, is DTGVSQNPRHKITKRGQNVTFRCDPISEHNRLYWYRQTLGQGPEFLTYFQNEAQLEKSRLLSDRFSAERPKGSFSTLEIQRTEQGDSAMYLCASSKVGHNYGYTFGSGTRLTVV.

The chain links TRBV11-3 to TRBJ2-3; 10 positions agree with TRBD2. From germline, CDR1 is SGHNT and CDR2 YENEEA. V lost 1 base, J lost 4 bases, and 8 bases stayed unmatched. This CDR3 spans 17 amino acids. CDR3 protein: CASSLGPLAGPPDTQYF. CDR3 in DNA: TGTGCCAGCAGCTTAGGGCCACTAGCGGGGCCCCCAGATACGCAGTATTTT.

The chain recombines TRBV28 with TRBJ2-7; TRBD1 matches 8 bases. This CDR3 contains 15 residues. The V gene's germline CDR1 is MDHEN and CDR2 SYDVKM. V gave up 2 bases and J gave up 3 bases; unmatched junction bases: 6. CDR3 residues: CASSLIPGGHYEQYF. The CDR3 DNA reads as TGTGCCAGCAGTTTAATCCCAGGGGGCCACTACGAGCAGTACTTC. Drawing the rest from reference TRBV28 and TRBJ2-7, the complete variable domain is DVKVTQSSRYLVKRTGEKVFLECVQDMDHENMFWYRQDPGLGLRLIYFSYDVKMKEKGDIPEGYSVSREKKERFSLILESASTNQTSMYLCASSLIPGGHYEQYFGPGTRLTVT.